This T cell receptor (beta chain) was documented in a study of OX40 agonist ivuxolimab in advanced cancers. In the study overall: Patients were dosed intravenously with ivuxolimab at 0.01 to 10 mg/kg every 2 weeks. Antecedent anti-PD-1, anti-PD-L1 or anti-CTLA-4 therapy was permissible, with roughly 40% having received some.

Systemic immunosuppression or autoimmune disease history was grounds to exclude patients. TCRdb's copy holds only in-frame clones and misses some; the assay was immunoSEQ multiplex PCR. This sample has about 59,000 clones, with about 87% found just once. Germline-derived CDR1 and CDR2 are LNHDA and SQIVND (reference sequence). The CDR3 sequence is 14 residues long. The V and J ends lost 5 bases and 4 bases respectively, with 14 bases between them. The TCR originated in an adult with an advanced solid tumor such as melanoma, head and neck, liver or kidney cancer. V usage is TRBV19 and J usage is TRBJ1-2; D is unclear. Source: CD4+ or CD8+ T cells sorted from blood, taken in a trial of the OX40 agonist ivuxolimab. CDR3 nucleotides: TGTGCCAGTAGTCCTCCTACAATTCGCTATGGCTACACCTTC. It is translated as CASSPPTIRYGYTF. The whole variable domain, filled in from reference TRBV19 and TRBJ1-2, reads DGGITQSPKYLFRKEGQNVTLSCEQNLNHDAMYWYRQDPGQGLRLIYYSQIVNDFQKGDIAEGYSVSREKKESFPLTVTSAQKNPTAFYLCASSPPTIRYGYTFGSGTRLTVV.